This T cell receptor (beta chain) originates from a study of T cell responses to AZD1222 COVID-19 vaccine. Whole-study results and caveats: None of the repertoires were sampled until the peak T cell response had passed. Spike-wide coverage was observed for vaccine-associated CD4 TCRs, with dominant responses at 160-218 and 743-854. Among AZD1222 vaccinees, only 5 to 7 were seropositive at baseline.

TCRdb's table, derived via immunoSEQ multiplex PCR, lists solely in-frame clones and lacks some. Of some 99,000 clones in the sample, approximately 91% were seen once. Concerning this clone itself: Antigen unknown.

This CDR3 region has 13 residues. V usage is TRBV21-1 and J usage is TRBJ1-3. TRBV21-1 is annotated as a pseudogene. The material sequenced was peripheral blood, taken 28 days after the second AZD1222 dose. The receptor's source is an adult who received the AZD1222 COVID-19 vaccine. The chain's CDR3 is CASNFNSGNTIYF. CDR3 sequence (DNA): TGTGCCAGCAATTTTAACTCTGGAAACACCATATATTTT.